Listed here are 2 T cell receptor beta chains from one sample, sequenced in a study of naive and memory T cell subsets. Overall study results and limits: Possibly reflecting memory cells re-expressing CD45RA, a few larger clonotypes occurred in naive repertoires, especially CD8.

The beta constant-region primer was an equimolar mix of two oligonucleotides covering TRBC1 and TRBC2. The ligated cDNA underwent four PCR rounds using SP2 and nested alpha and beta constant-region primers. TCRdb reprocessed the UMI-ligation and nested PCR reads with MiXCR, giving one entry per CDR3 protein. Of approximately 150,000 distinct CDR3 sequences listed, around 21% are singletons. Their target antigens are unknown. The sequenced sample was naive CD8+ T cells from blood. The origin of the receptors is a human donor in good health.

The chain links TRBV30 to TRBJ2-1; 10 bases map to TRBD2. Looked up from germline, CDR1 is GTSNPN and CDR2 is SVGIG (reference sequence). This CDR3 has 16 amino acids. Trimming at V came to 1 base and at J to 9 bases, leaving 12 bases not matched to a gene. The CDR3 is CAWSGSIAGGEGEQFF. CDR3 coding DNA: TGTGCCTGGAGTGGATCGATAGCGGGAGGAGAGGGTGAGCAGTTCTTC.

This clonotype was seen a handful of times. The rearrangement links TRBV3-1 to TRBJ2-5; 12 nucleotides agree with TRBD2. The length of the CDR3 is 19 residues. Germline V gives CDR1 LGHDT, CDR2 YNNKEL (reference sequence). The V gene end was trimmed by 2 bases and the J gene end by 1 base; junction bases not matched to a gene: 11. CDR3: CASSQTGTSGRSFQETQYF. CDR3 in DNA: TGTGCCAGCAGCCAAACCGGGACTAGCGGGCGCAGCTTCCAAGAGACCCAGTACTTC.